This T cell receptor (beta chain) was recorded in a study of tumor and adjacent non-tumor tissue in lung cancer. Study summary: There were about twelve adenocarcinoma, 2 squamous cell carcinoma and 1 small cell lung cancer cases. Stage I to III disease affected approximately 11 men and roughly 5 women aged about 31 to 76. The study's findings and limits: Tumor TCR diversity, when higher, was linked to shorter survival. Compared with tumor, normal lung showed significantly lower TCR diversity.

Germline V gene lookup returns CDR1 DFQATT and CDR2 SNEGSKA (reference sequence). The CDR3 contains 12 residues. With respect to this clonotype: Its target is unknown. A much larger clone differs by one base, so this may be a read error.

A modified ARM-PCR protocol with three rounds of nested PCR amplified TCRbeta. TCRdb fed the multiplex PCR reads into MiXCR, producing one record per CDR3 protein. The table shows about 200,000 distinct CDR3 sequences, with about 71% occurring only once. The template was RNA from unsorted bulk tissue. This TCR was recovered from a man in his fifties or sixties with non-small cell lung cancer. The chain links TRBV20-1 to TRBJ2-7, with D maybe TRBD1 (5 bases). The sequenced sample consisted of lung tumor tissue. CDR3 sequence: CNAQTVTYEQYF. The CDR3 DNA follows: TGCAATGCTCAGACAGTTACCTACGAGCAGTACTTC.